This T cell receptor beta chain stems from a study of CD8+ T cells in alopecia areata. Isolated RNA was reverse transcribed into cDNA used as the sequencing template. TCRdb's table, derived via immunoSEQ multiplex PCR, lists solely in-frame clones and lacks some. The sample holds 80,000 to 100,000 clones, 44% seen once. Treatment in this sample: oral pan-JAK inhibitor, 5-10 mg twice daily. This CDR3 is built from 11 residues. In germline, CDR1 is SQVTM, CDR2 ANQGSEA. J lost 6 bases, V lost 7 bases, and 6 bases had no gene match. The chain has TRBV29-1 and TRBJ2-7; 7 bases map to TRBD1. This clonotype was obtained from a human donor with alopecia areata. The sample consisted of CD8+ T cells sorted from blood, taken at week 24, from a patient treated with tofacitinib. CDR3: CSATDRAEQYF. For the CDR3, the DNA is TGCAGCGCAACCGACAGGGCCGAGCAGTACTTC.